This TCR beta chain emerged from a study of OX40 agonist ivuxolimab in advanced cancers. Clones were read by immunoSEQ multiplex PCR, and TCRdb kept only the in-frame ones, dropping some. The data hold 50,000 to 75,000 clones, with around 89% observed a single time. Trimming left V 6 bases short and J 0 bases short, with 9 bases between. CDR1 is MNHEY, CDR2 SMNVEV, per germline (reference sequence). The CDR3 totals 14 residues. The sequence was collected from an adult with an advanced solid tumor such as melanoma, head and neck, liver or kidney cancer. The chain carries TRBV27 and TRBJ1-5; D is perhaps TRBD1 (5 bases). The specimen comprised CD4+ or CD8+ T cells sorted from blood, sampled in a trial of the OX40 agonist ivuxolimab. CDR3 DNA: TGTGCCAGCAGCCCAGACAGTAGCAATCAGCCCCAGCATTTT. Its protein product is CASSPDSSNQPQHF.